This T cell receptor (beta chain) was profiled in a study of shared clonotypes between healthy human individuals. Notes on the study in general: Researchers sampled only blood; tissue repertoires likely differ.

V was shortened by 1 base and J by 1 base, with 11 bases between the two germline ends. The CDR3 loop spans 16 amino acids. Germline V gene sequence: CDR1 SEHNR, CDR2 FQNEAQ (reference sequence). TCRdb's copy holds only in-frame clones and misses some; the assay was immunoSEQ multiplex PCR. The sample consists of 980,000 or so clones, around three quarters of them appearing once. Details on this clone: Its specificity is not known.

The source is a man between 18 and 35 years old in good health. Input material: memory CD4+ T cells sorted from blood. This sample's subset: CD45RA-negative fraction. This rearrangement joins TRBV7-9 to TRBJ1-3; no reliable D call. The CDR3 DNA is TGTGCCAGCAGCTTAGAATACGGTAGTTCTGGAAACACCATATATTTT. Amino acids: CASSLEYGSSGNTIYF.